The 18 T cell receptor beta chains in this list originate from one sample, sequenced in a study of control samples from healthy donors and cancer patients. This table comes from immunoSEQ multiplex PCR, and its TCRdb copy is limited to in-frame clones, with some not included. This table has around 53,000 clones, around 85% appearing once. Sequencing used PBMCs. The receptors here all came from a woman aged 45 to 65 with lung cancer.

The chain uses TRBV7-8 and TRBJ2-1, with 8 bases matching TRBD2. The CDR3 totals 15 residues. Germline trimming cut 5 bases from V and 4 bases from J; bases unmatched to any gene: 7. In germline, CDR1 is SGHVS, CDR2 FQNEAQ. The CDR3 DNA reads TGTGCCAGCAGCATAAGCGGGGGTGGATACAATGAGCAGTTCTTC. Its protein product is CASSISGGGYNEQFF.

CDR3 region: CASSQGQINQPQHF. The CDR3 coding sequence is TGTGCCAGCAGCCAAGGACAGATCAATCAGCCCCAGCATTTT. V usage is TRBV6-6 and J usage is TRBJ1-5; perhaps TRBD1 as D (6 bases). The length of the CDR3 is 14 residues. V gave up 6 bases and J gave up 3 bases, with 12 bases separating them. The germline V gene has CDR1 MNHNY and CDR2 SVGAGI (reference sequence).

The chain employs TRBV30 and TRBJ2-2; possible D gene TRBD2, 6 bases. Germline V gene sequence: CDR1 GTSNPN, CDR2 SVGIG (reference sequence). This CDR3 spans 15 amino acids. The V end lost 3 bases, the J end lost 2 bases, and 13 bases lay between the germline ends. CDR3 protein: CAWSGGIINTGELFF. Here the CDR3 DNA reads TGTGCCTGGAGCGGAGGGATAATTAACACCGGGGAGCTGTTTTTT.

The chain carries TRBV30 and TRBJ2-5, with D unresolved. CDR3 size: 11 residues. Germline V gene data show CDR1 as GTSNPN and CDR2 as SVGIG (reference sequence). V was clipped by 4 bases and J by 2 bases, with 5 bases between them. DNA for the CDR3: TGTGCCTGGACGGATCAAGAGACCCAGTACTTC. Its translation: CAWTDQETQYF.

V is TRBV29-1 and J is TRBJ1-2; weak D call: TRBD1 (5 bases). The germline V gene has CDR1 SQVTM and CDR2 ANQGSEA. The CDR3 is made up of 12 amino acids. The germline V and J ends were trimmed by 7 bases and 4 bases, with 13 bases remaining between them. This CDR3 reads CSAAGQGYGYTF. As DNA, the CDR3 is TGCAGCGCCGCCGGGCAGGGCTATGGCTACACCTTC.

The chain couples TRBV6-2 or TRBV6-3 to TRBJ1-5; 9 bases align to TRBD1. The CDR3 has 18 residues. The V gene's germline CDR1 is MNHEY and CDR2 SVGEGT. Trimming cost V 5 bases and J 4 bases; bases outside gene matches: 15. The CDR3, as DNA: TGTGCCAGCAGTCAATTAACTCCTGGGACAGGGCTAAATCAGCCCCAGCATTTT. Translated: CASSQLTPGTGLNQPQHF.

The chain combines TRBV2 with TRBJ1-1; 7 positions match TRBD1. With V trimmed by 4 bases and J by 0 bases, 5 bases remained unmatched. CDR3 length: 15 residues. Per germline, CDR1 SNHLY and CDR2 FYNNEI. The CDR3 DNA reads as TGTGCCAGCAGTGGGGTGACAGGGCTGAACACTGAAGCTTTCTTT. Protein sequence: CASSGVTGLNTEAFF.

This clone was detected a few times. The rearrangement joins TRBV30 to TRBJ1-1; TRBD1 aligns across 8 bases. The germline CDR1 and CDR2 sequences are GTSNPN and SVGIG (reference sequence). V dropped 4 bases and J dropped 8; count of bases not matched to a gene: 9. This CDR3 comprises 13 residues. Here the CDR3 reads CAWKLQGGQEAFF. The CDR3 DNA is TGTGCCTGGAAACTACAGGGGGGTCAGGAAGCTTTCTTT.

This chain connects TRBV7-8 to TRBJ2-7, with TRBD1 identical over 7 bases. Germline V gene lookup returns CDR1 SGHVS and CDR2 FQNEAQ. V was pared by 1 base and J by 4 bases, with 7 bases of the junction left unmatched. The CDR3 spans 15 residues. In DNA form, the CDR3 reads TGTGCCAGCAGCTTAGTTACGATGACAGGGTACGAGCAGTACTTC. It yields the protein CASSLVTMTGYEQYF.

The rearrangement links TRBV3-1 (or the pseudogene TRBV3-2) to TRBJ1-4; 7 bases line up with TRBD1. Germline CDR1 and CDR2: LGHDT and YNNKEL (reference sequence). Trimming at V came to 1 base and at J to 8 bases, leaving 7 bases not matched to a gene. The CDR3 is made up of 15 amino acids. The CDR3 spells CASSQVSGQREKLFF. For the CDR3, the DNA is TGTGCCAGCAGCCAAGTTTCGGGACAGAGGGAAAAACTGTTTTTT.

V and J are TRBV3-1 (or the pseudogene TRBV3-2) and TRBJ1-4; maybe TRBD1 (6 bases). Trimming took 0 bases from V and 2 from J, leaving 13 bases between them. Germline CDR1 and CDR2: LGHDT and YNNKEL (reference sequence). This CDR3 contains 17 residues. CDR3 residues: CASSQDKGGDTNEKLFF. DNA of the CDR3: TGTGCCAGCAGCCAAGATAAAGGGGGGGATACTAATGAAAAACTGTTTTTT.

The V gene is TRBV15, the J gene TRBJ1-6; D possibly corresponds to TRBD1 (5 bases). Per the germline V gene, CDR1 is LNHNV and CDR2 is YYDKDF (reference sequence). CDR3 length: 18 residues. V was pared by 1 base and J by 10 bases, with 23 bases between. The CDR3 DNA follows: TGTGCCACCAGCAGAGGACATGCCGGGACCCGTTGGGGATCACCCCTCCACTTT. It specifies CATSRGHAGTRWGSPLHF.

This rearrangement joins TRBV9 to TRBJ1-6; no definite D call. The CDR3 extends over 14 amino acids. Trimming took 4 bases from V and 10 from J, leaving 15 bases between them. CDR1 is SGDLS, CDR2 YYNGEE, per germline. CDR3 in amino acids: CASSPEGQGSPLHF. In nucleotides, the CDR3 is TGTGCCAGCAGCCCAGAAGGTCAAGGATCACCCCTCCACTTT.

The V call is TRBV9, the J call TRBJ2-3; D is perhaps TRBD1 (6 bases). Per the germline V gene, CDR1 is SGDLS and CDR2 is YYNGEE. V lost 0 bases and J lost 0, with 11 bases in between. The CDR3 is made up of 16 amino acids. The CDR3 spells CASSVGGGISTDTQYF. In DNA, the CDR3 is TGTGCCAGCAGCGTAGGAGGGGGTATTAGCACAGATACGCAGTATTTT.

The chain carries TRBV30 and TRBJ2-7, with 7 bases aligning to TRBD1. Losses at the gene ends were 2 bases for V and 6 bases for J; bases not matched to a gene: 7. Germline loops: CDR1 GTSNPN, CDR2 SVGIG (reference sequence). The length of the CDR3 is 13 residues. The CDR3 loop is CAWSNVQGTEQYF. The CDR3 DNA follows: TGTGCCTGGAGTAACGTACAGGGGACCGAGCAGTACTTC.

This clone was detected a few times. Germline and junction disagree at one end, which may indicate a read error. Other DNA variants within this sample encode the same CDR3. The chain recombines TRBV6-5 with TRBJ1-1, with TRBD1 matching over 8 bases. CDR3 size: 14 residues. Per the germline V gene, CDR1 is MNHEY and CDR2 is SVGAGI. The CDR3, as DNA: TGTGCTAGCACCGTAGACAGGGGCGACACTGAAGCTTTCTTT. Protein: CASTVDRGDTEAFF.

The table lists this clone with a few counts. CDR3 in amino acids: CASSVSDSGNTIYF. The CDR3 bases are TGTGCCAGCAGCGTCTCAGACTCTGGAAACACCATATATTTT. This chain uses TRBV9 with TRBJ1-3; D call uncertain. CDR1 and CDR2 (germline): SGDLS, YYNGEE. Trimming stripped 2 bases from V and 0 bases from J, with 6 bases between. This CDR3 comprises 14 residues.

The genes are TRBV5-1 and TRBJ1-3, with D uncertain. The CDR3 covers 14 residues. V was pared by 0 bases and J by 11 bases, with 15 bases between. CDR1 and CDR2 from the germline V gene are SGHRS and YFSETQ. CDR3 sequence: CASSLDGFSAPIYF. The CDR3 nucleotides are TGCGCCAGCAGCTTGGATGGCTTCTCAGCCCCCATATATTTT.